This passage covers 20 T cell receptor beta chains from one sample sequenced in a study of patients and donors after allogeneic stem cell transplantation. TCRdb independently ran MiXCR on the RT-PCR reads; one entry per CDR3 protein. The sample lists approximately 25,000 distinct CDR3 sequences, roughly 30% seen once, with nearly 50% in the top ten. Sequenced material: blood, either unsorted or a sorted T cell fraction (not recorded which). The receptors come from a human donor who was either an allogeneic HSCT recipient or a stem cell or donor lymphocyte infusion donor (not recorded which). It is not recorded whose cells these are; they may come from a transplant donor.

The chain combines TRBV6-6 with TRBJ1-3; 10 bases map to TRBD1. CDR3 size: 17 residues. Germline V gives CDR1 MNHNY, CDR2 SVGAGI (reference sequence). Losses at the gene ends were 2 bases for V and 6 bases for J; bases not matched to a gene: 10. CDR3 coding DNA: TGTGCCAGCAGTTACCCGACAGGGGGCCCTTTGGTAAACACCATATATTTT. As protein: CASSYPTGGPLVNTIYF.

This clonotype has a handful of counts. This chain joins TRBV7-3 and TRBJ1-1, with D uncertain. The CDR3 sequence is 13 residues long. Trimming stripped 4 bases from V and 5 bases from J, with 11 bases between. Germline values: CDR1 SGHTA, CDR2 FQGTGA. The CDR3 loop reads CASSSNLGTEAFF. The CDR3, as DNA: TGTGCCAGCAGCTCAAACCTAGGGACTGAAGCTTTCTTT.

The V call is TRBV28, the J call TRBJ1-5; D uncertain. V lost 6 bases to trimming and J lost 7 bases, with 10 bases between them. Germline values: CDR1 MDHEN, CDR2 SYDVKM. The CDR3 runs to 12 residues. This chain's CDR3 is CASSPVGQPQHF. The CDR3 nucleotides are TGTGCCAGCAGCCCGGTCGGCCAGCCCCAGCATTTT.

The chain's CDR3 is CASSIADEKLFF. CDR3 bases: TGTGCCAGTAGTATCGCGGATGAAAAACTGTTTTTT. The rearrangement links TRBV19 to TRBJ1-4, with unresolved D. Germline lookup yields CDR1 LNHDA and CDR2 SQIVND (reference sequence). V was pared by 3 bases and J by 6 bases, with 5 bases between. This CDR3 is built from 12 residues.

The chain joins TRBV6-5 to TRBJ1-2; 9 nucleotides match TRBD1. This CDR3 contains 15 residues. Germline V gene sequence: CDR1 MNHEY, CDR2 SVGAGI. Unmatched junction bases numbered 11, after V lost 4 bases and J lost 8 bases. In DNA, the CDR3 is TGTGCCAGCAGTTCTAACGGACAGGGGCTTCGAGGCTACACCTTC. This codes for CASSSNGQGLRGYTF.

This clonotype occurred once. A much more abundant neighbour one base away suggests this may be a read error. This sequence joins TRBV15 and TRBJ2-1, with D possibly being TRBD2 (6 bases). The CDR3 runs to 16 residues. Per germline, CDR1 LNHNV and CDR2 YYDKDF (reference sequence). V gave up 3 bases and J gave up 5 bases, with 17 bases separating them. CDR3 DNA: TGTGCCACCAGCAGCCTTGGGCGGGGAGAAGACAATGAGCAGTTCTTC. It specifies CATSSLGRGEDNEQFF.

The chain employs TRBV18 and TRBJ2-7, with a possible D match to TRBD1 (5 bases). Looked up from germline, CDR1 is KGHSH and CDR2 is LQKENI. CDR3 length equals 13 residues. V dropped 0 bases and J dropped 5 bases, with 8 bases sitting between them. For the CDR3, the DNA is TGTGCCAGCTCACCACCGGGGCTAGACGAGCAGTACTTC. It yields the protein CASSPPGLDEQYF. The full variable domain, completed using reference TRBV18 and TRBJ2-7, is NAGVMQNPRHLVRRRGQEARLRCSPMKGHSHVYWYRQLPEEGLKFMVYLQKENIIDESGMPKERFSAEFPKEGPSILRIQQVVRGDSAAYFCASSPPGLDEQYFGPGTRLTVT.

This sequence joins TRBV4-1 and TRBJ2-1; 8 nucleotides line up with TRBD2. The CDR3 has 15 residues. CDR1 and CDR2 from the germline V gene are MGHRA and YSYEKL. J was trimmed by 11 bases and V by 2 bases; bases with no gene match: 11. The CDR3 DNA sequence: TGCGCCAGCAGCCAACCGCTAGCGGGTCCGCCTCAGCAGTTCTTC. As protein: CASSQPLAGPPQQFF.

In this sample, this clonotype turned up a few times. This chain uses TRBV20-1 with TRBJ1-5; 8 positions agree with TRBD1. Per germline, CDR1 DFQATT and CDR2 SNEGSKA (reference sequence). The CDR3 is made up of 15 amino acids. With V trimmed by 6 bases and J by 5 bases, 12 bases remained unmatched. CDR3 in amino acids: CSAARDRPTHQPQHF. The CDR3 DNA follows: TGCAGTGCCGCCCGGGACAGGCCTACTCATCAGCCCCAGCATTTT.

The CDR3 sequence: CASSLGAYTEAFF. The CDR3 nucleotides are TGTGCCAGCAGCTTAGGGGCTTACACTGAAGCTTTCTTT. The chain employs TRBV7-9 and TRBJ1-1; D is ambiguous. The CDR3 consists of 13 residues. CDR1 is SEHNR and CDR2 is FQNEAQ in the germline V gene (reference sequence). V was cut by 1 base and J by 3 bases, with 6 bases left in between.

In its sample, this clonotype is medium-sized. This chain connects TRBV5-1 to TRBJ2-3, with D unresolved. Trimming cost V 0 bases and J 6 bases, with 14 bases left between them. Germline lookup yields CDR1 SGHRS and CDR2 YFSETQ. The CDR3 is made up of 15 amino acids. CDR3 in DNA: TGCGCCAGCAGCTTGGGGCTAGTCCCGCCTGATACGCAGTATTTT. It yields the protein CASSLGLVPPDTQYF.

This sequence joins TRBV5-6 and TRBJ1-5, with 8 bases fitting TRBD1. V lost 5 bases, J lost 7 bases, and 8 bases stayed unmatched. The CDR3 has 14 residues. Germline CDR1 SGHDT, CDR2 YYEEEE. The CDR3 DNA sequence: TGTGCCAGCAGTAATACAGGGGGGGACCAGCCCCAGCATTTT. Translation gives CASSNTGGDQPQHF.

V is TRBV6-5 and J is TRBJ2-1, with 9 bases lining up with TRBD2. Germline CDR1 is MNHEY and CDR2 is SVGAGI. There are 15 residues in the CDR3. Losses at the gene ends were 6 bases for V and 2 bases for J; bases not matched to a gene: 5. The CDR3 DNA sequence: TGTGCCAGCAGCCTGCTAGCGGGGACCTACAATGAGCAGTTCTTC. This gives the protein CASSLLAGTYNEQFF.

This clonotype occurred many times. The chain joins TRBV7-8 to TRBJ2-1; TRBD2 matches at 11 bases. CDR3 length equals 17 residues. Trimming at V came to 8 bases and at J to 4 bases, leaving 13 bases not matched to a gene. Germline lookup yields CDR1 SGHVS and CDR2 FQNEAQ. The CDR3 DNA reads TGTGCCAGCGCCGGGTTAGCGGGGGGGCCTGGTTACAATGAGCAGTTCTTC. The encoded protein is CASAGLAGGPGYNEQFF.

V gene TRBV9 combines with J gene TRBJ1-2; the D gene is possibly TRBD1 (5 bases). Per the germline V gene, CDR1 is SGDLS and CDR2 is YYNGEE. The CDR3 runs 14 residues. V lost 4 bases and J lost 7, with 17 bases in between. CDR3: CASSLLTVPPGYTF. As DNA, the CDR3 is TGTGCCAGCAGCTTATTGACAGTCCCCCCTGGCTACACCTTC.

This clonotype has at least ten counts. This chain uses TRBV6-5 with TRBJ1-1; no clear D. The CDR3 is made up of 14 amino acids. The V and J ends lost 10 bases and 0 bases respectively, with 15 bases between them. The V gene's germline CDR1 is MNHEY and CDR2 SVGAGI. The CDR3 loop is CATVQTRLNTEAFF. The CDR3 nucleotides are TGTGCCACCGTTCAGACACGGTTGAACACTGAAGCTTTCTTT.

The J gene is TRBJ2-1, the V gene TRBV24-1; maybe TRBD1 (5 bases). In germline, CDR1 is KGHDR, CDR2 SFDVKD. The CDR3 totals 13 residues. V shed 5 bases and J shed 5 bases, with 9 bases lying between them. CDR3 bases: TGTGCCACCAGTGGTGGGGCCCACAATGAGCAGTTCTTC. It encodes CATSGGAHNEQFF.

The chain combines TRBV20-1 with TRBJ1-4; TRBD1 matches 9 bases. V was clipped by 5 bases and J by 6 bases; unmatched bases: 4. The CDR3 runs 13 residues. In germline, CDR1 is DFQATT, CDR2 SNEGSKA (reference sequence). The CDR3, as DNA: TGCAGTGCTTACAGGGGGCGCGATGAAAAACTGTTTTTT. Translation: CSAYRGRDEKLFF.

This chain uses TRBV9 with TRBJ2-5; TRBD2 might be the D (6 bases). Trimming pared 0 bases from V and 6 bases from J, leaving 12 bases between. Germline V gives CDR1 SGDLS, CDR2 YYNGEE. The CDR3 length is 14 residues. In nucleotides, the CDR3 is TGTGCCAGCAGCGTAGAGCCGGGGGTAAAGACCCAGTACTTC. Protein: CASSVEPGVKTQYF.

This clonotype was detected a few times. The chain links TRBV10-2 to TRBJ2-1; D perhaps matches TRBD2 (6 bases). In germline, CDR1 is WSHSY, CDR2 SAAADI. This CDR3 is built from 16 residues. V was trimmed by 6 bases and J by 7 bases, leaving 22 bases between them. The CDR3 DNA reads TGCGCCAGCAGCCGTGCCGGGACTCACCCTAGGAATGAGCAGTTCTTC. Translated, it gives CASSRAGTHPRNEQFF.